This passage covers 8 T cell receptor beta chains from one sample sequenced in a study of vaccination effects on CD4 cells after COVID-19. For these TCRs, the target antigens are not known. Sequencing used immunoSEQ multiplex PCR; TCRdb keeps in-frame clones, though not all of them. Of around 66,000 clones listed, roughly 76% are singletons. Expansion with viral peptide pools was applied to antigen-specific CD4+ T cells by the ViraFEST assay prior to sequencing. Cells that had been cultured for 9 to 10 days were the source of isolated CD4+ T cells. Vaccinated recipients, who were negative for nucleocapsid antibodies, had no history of SARS-CoV-2 infection. Source: CD4+ T cells from PBMCs cultured with HCoV-OC43 spike peptides, taken before COVID-19 vaccination. Subset here: HCoV-OC43 spike overlapping peptide pool stimulation. These receptors all stem from a human donor who received a COVID-19 vaccine.

The chain has TRBV7-2 and TRBJ1-2; 7 positions agree with TRBD1. V lost 5 bases, J lost 8 bases, and 8 bases stayed unmatched. Germline CDR1 and CDR2: SGHTA and FQGNSA. CDR3 length: 13 residues. DNA for the CDR3: TGTGCCAGCAGCCCGGGACAGCCAATCGGCTACACCTTC. It yields the protein CASSPGQPIGYTF.

The gene calls are TRBV30 and TRBJ1-3, with D perhaps TRBD1 (5 bases). This CDR3 region has 13 residues. Trimming stripped 5 bases from V and 3 bases from J, with 11 bases between. Germline CDR1 reads GTSNPN; CDR2 reads SVGIG (reference sequence). The CDR3 sequence is CAWDFGGGNTIYF. CDR3 sequence (DNA): TGTGCCTGGGATTTCGGGGGTGGAAACACCATATATTTT.

The rearrangement joins TRBV6-4 to TRBJ2-5; possible D gene TRBD1, 6 bases. The CDR3 consists of 15 residues. The germline V gene encodes CDR1 MRHNA and CDR2 SNTAGT. V shed 5 bases and J shed 2 bases, with 15 bases lying between them. The CDR3 DNA is TGTGCCAGCAGTCCCTCTGGACAGACTCAAGAGACCCAGTACTTC. Translating gives CASSPSGQTQETQYF.

The chain couples TRBV18 to TRBJ1-2; the D gene is possibly TRBD1 (6 bases). Per germline, CDR1 KGHSH and CDR2 LQKENI. V was clipped by 3 bases and J by 8 bases, with 13 bases between them. The CDR3 runs 13 residues. The CDR3: CASSPGQGRGYTF. CDR3 nucleotides: TGTGCCAGCTCACCGGGACAAGGCCGCGGCTACACCTTC.

The V and J genes are TRBV24-1 and TRBJ2-2; 8 bases align to TRBD1. The germline V gene has CDR1 KGHDR and CDR2 SFDVKD. V trimming: 4 bases; J trimming: 1 base; junction bases outside the gene matches: 4. The CDR3 runs to 16 residues. DNA of the CDR3: TGTGCCACCAGTGACCCCGGGACAGGGAACACCGGGGAGCTGTTTTTT. Amino acid sequence: CATSDPGTGNTGELFF.

V gene TRBV7-3 combines with J gene TRBJ2-3, with 9 bases aligning to TRBD1. This CDR3 is 15 amino acids long. V was clipped by 5 bases and J by 4 bases; unmatched bases: 7. Germline V CDR1 and CDR2: SGHTA, FQGTGA. CDR3 bases: TGTGCCAGCAGCACCAGACAGGGGGGCGCAGATACGCAGTATTTT. This codes for CASSTRQGGADTQYF.

V gene TRBV19 combines with J gene TRBJ1-5, with no clear D. V was pared by 3 bases and J by 0 bases, with 9 bases between. This CDR3 has 15 amino acids. Looked up from germline, CDR1 is LNHDA and CDR2 is SQIVND (reference sequence). CDR3 region: CASSISVISNQPQHF. The CDR3 DNA follows: TGTGCCAGTAGTATCTCAGTGATTAGCAATCAGCCCCAGCATTTT.

The chain links TRBV27 to TRBJ1-4; D is uncertain. In germline, CDR1 is MNHEY, CDR2 SMNVEV (reference sequence). The CDR3 consists of 15 residues. The germline V and J ends were trimmed by 5 bases and 0 bases, with 10 bases remaining between them. CDR3 amino acids: CASSPRRTTNEKLFF. CDR3 nucleotides: TGTGCCAGCAGTCCCAGGAGGACAACTAATGAAAAACTGTTTTTT.